Each of the 9 T cell receptor beta chains below was sequenced from the same sample in a study of T cells in Graves' hyperthyroidism and ophthalmopathy. RNA transcripts served as the template for amplifying TCR beta CDR3 regions. Carried out on the TCR CDR3, a first-round RT-PCR used the HTBI primer set. One entry per CDR3 protein, called by TCRdb with MiXCR from the multiplex PCR reads. The sample consists of roughly 200,000 distinct CDR3 sequences, around 17% of them appearing once. Sequenced sample: blood. Source of these receptors: a man between 35 and 55 years old with Graves' hyperthyroidism.

This clonotype was counted ten times or more. This rearrangement joins TRBV7-9 to TRBJ1-2; 7 bases map to TRBD1. From germline, CDR1 is SEHNR and CDR2 FQNEAQ (reference sequence). The J segment lost 3 bases and the V segment lost 6 bases, leaving 10 bases of the junction unmatched. The CDR3 runs 15 residues. The CDR3 sequence: CASRFATGTHYGYTF. CDR3 in DNA: TGTGCCAGCAGATTTGCGACAGGGACCCACTATGGCTACACCTTC.

This clonotype was picked up a small number of times. A much larger clone is a single base away; this may be a read error. V usage is TRBV15 and J usage is TRBJ2-2; D remains unclear. The germline V gene encodes CDR1 LNHNV and CDR2 YYDKDF (reference sequence). CDR3 length: 12 amino acids. The V end lost 2 bases, the J end lost 4 bases, and 2 bases lay between the germline ends. CDR3 nucleotides: TGTGCCACCAGCAGAACCACCGGGGAGCTGTTTTTT. This encodes CATSRTTGELFF.

The table lists this clonotype with many counts. The chain joins TRBV6-2 or TRBV6-3 to TRBJ1-5; 8 positions match TRBD1. The V gene's germline CDR1 is MNHEY and CDR2 SVGEGT. J gave up 4 bases and V 5 bases, and 19 bases lay outside the gene matches. This CDR3 comprises 19 residues. DNA of the CDR3: TGTGCCAGCAGTACAGGCCCGTGGGGCAGGGGGCTGGAGAATCAGCCCCAGCATTTT. This sequence encodes CASSTGPWGRGLENQPQHF.

As to this clonotype: An end of the junction differs from the germline gene, which may be a read error. The V call is TRBV5-4, the J call TRBJ2-2; 8 bases align to TRBD2. Germline CDR1 is SGHNT and CDR2 is YYREEE (reference sequence). There are 16 residues in the CDR3. Here the CDR3 DNA reads TGTGCCAGCACCTTGACCGGGGGGGTGAACACCGGGGAGCTGTTTTTT. This codes for CASTLTGGVNTGELFF.

The V gene is TRBV6-6, the J gene TRBJ2-3, with D uncertain. Germline values: CDR1 MNHNY, CDR2 SVGAGI (reference sequence). Trimming removed 0 bases from V and 2 bases from J, with 15 bases in between. The CDR3 contains 17 residues. CDR3 protein: CASSYSIGRFDTDTQYF. In nucleotides, the CDR3 is TGTGCCAGCAGTTACTCTATCGGACGGTTCGACACAGATACGCAGTATTTT.

J is TRBJ2-7 and V is TRBV3-1, with TRBD2 matching over 10 bases. V lost 1 base to trimming and J lost 6 bases; unmatched junction nucleotides: 0. The CDR3 has 13 residues. Germline V gene data show CDR1 as LGHDT and CDR2 as YNNKEL (reference sequence). DNA for the CDR3: TGTGCCAGCAGCCAAGTAGCGGGGGGCGAGCAGTACTTC. Translating gives CASSQVAGGEQYF.

In this sample, this clonotype turned up many times. The chain joins TRBV2 to TRBJ2-2, with D hard to call. This CDR3 region has 14 residues. The V gene lost 4 bases and the J gene lost 5 bases, with 11 bases spanning the gap. Germline loops: CDR1 SNHLY, CDR2 FYNNEI. The chain's CDR3 is CASSVVGRTGELFF. CDR3 nucleotides: TGTGCCAGCAGTGTAGTGGGCCGGACCGGGGAGCTGTTTTTT.

This clonotype occurred a few times. V and J are TRBV4-3 and TRBJ2-2; D tentatively reads TRBD1 or TRBD2 (5 bases each). V shed 0 bases and J shed 4 bases, with 12 bases lying between them. The CDR3 is 16 amino acids. Germline V CDR1 and CDR2: LGHNA, YSLEER. The DNA for the CDR3 is TGCGCCAGCAGCCAAGAAATTGGGACCTTCACCGGGGAGCTGTTTTTT. Amino acid sequence: CASSQEIGTFTGELFF.

Many counts were recorded for this clonotype. The rearrangement links TRBV20-1 to TRBJ2-3; D unclear. CDR1 and CDR2 (germline): DFQATT, SNEGSKA (reference sequence). The CDR3 spans 14 residues. V shed 5 bases and J shed 3 bases, with 15 bases lying between them. The CDR3 loop is CSAPRSGRTDTQYF. CDR3 coding DNA: TGCAGTGCTCCCCGCTCGGGTCGGACAGATACGCAGTATTTT.